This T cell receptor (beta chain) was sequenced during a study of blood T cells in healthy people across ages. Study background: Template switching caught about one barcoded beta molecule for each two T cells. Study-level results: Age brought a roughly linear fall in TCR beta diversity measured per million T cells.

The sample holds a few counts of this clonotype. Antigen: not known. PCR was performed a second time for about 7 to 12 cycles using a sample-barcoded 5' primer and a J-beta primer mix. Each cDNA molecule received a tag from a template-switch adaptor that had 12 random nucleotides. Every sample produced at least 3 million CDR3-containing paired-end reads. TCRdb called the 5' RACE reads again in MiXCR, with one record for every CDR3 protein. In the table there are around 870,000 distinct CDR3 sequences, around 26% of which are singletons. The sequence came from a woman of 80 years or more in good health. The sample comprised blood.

CDR3: CASSYRHTLRDYGYTF. CDR3 nucleotide sequence: TGTGCCAGCAGTTACCGACACACTCTTCGGGACTATGGCTACACCTTC. The chain combines TRBV6-2 or TRBV6-3 with TRBJ1-2; D is uncertain. The V gene's germline CDR1 is MNHEY and CDR2 SVGEGT. The ends were cut back, 2 bases at V and 3 bases at J, with 16 bases in the middle. The CDR3 is made up of 16 amino acids.